Each of the 7 T cell receptor beta chains below was sequenced from the same sample in a study of OX40 agonist ivuxolimab in advanced cancers. Libraries were prepared by immunoSEQ multiplex PCR; TCRdb keeps only in-frame clonotypes and omits some of them. The data contain about 100,000 clones, 75% to 90% of them singletons. The sequenced sample was CD4+ or CD8+ T cells sorted from blood, obtained in a trial of the OX40 agonist ivuxolimab. The source is an adult with an advanced solid tumor such as melanoma, head and neck, liver or kidney cancer.

As concerns this clone: A read error may account for a junction end that differs from germline. The chain employs TRBV19 and TRBJ2-7, with D unclear. The CDR3 is 13 amino acids. Germline V gene lookup returns CDR1 LNHDA and CDR2 SQIVND (reference sequence). The CDR3 here is CASSLDPYYEQYF. The CDR3 DNA sequence: TGTGCCAGTAGTTTAGACCCCTACTACGAGCAGTACTTC.

The J gene is TRBJ2-1, the V gene TRBV25-1, with 14 bases lining up with TRBD2. The CDR3 covers 18 residues. Losses at the gene ends were 6 bases for V and 0 bases for J; bases not matched to a gene: 7. In germline, CDR1 is MGHDK, CDR2 SYGVNS. As DNA, the CDR3 is TGTGCCAGCAGCGGACTAGCGGGAGGTCGTAGCTCCTACAATGAGCAGTTCTTC. Its protein product is CASSGLAGGRSSYNEQFF.

This clone has a handful of counts. The chain joins TRBV30 to TRBJ1-1; the D gene is possibly TRBD1 (6 bases). This CDR3 is 13 amino acids long. V was clipped by 7 bases and J by 5 bases, with 17 bases between them. Looked up from germline, CDR1 is GTSNPN and CDR2 is SVGIG (reference sequence). CDR3 bases: TGTGCCTCAAAACGGGGGCCTGGGACTGAAGCTTTCTTT. This encodes CASKRGPGTEAFF.

This clone showed up just once. CDR3: CSVELAAPYYGYTF. CDR3 DNA: TGCAGCGTTGAATTGGCAGCCCCCTACTATGGCTACACCTTC. The gene calls are TRBV29-1 and TRBJ1-2, with D unresolved. The germline gives CDR1 SQVTM, CDR2 ANQGSEA. The CDR3 has 14 amino acids. V was pared by 2 bases and J by 3 bases, with 13 bases between.

This CDR3 reads CASSSSSYNEQFF. The CDR3 DNA reads as TGTGCCAGCAGCTCTTCCTCCTACAATGAGCAGTTCTTC. V usage is TRBV5-4 and J usage is TRBJ2-1; D is unresolved. V lost 3 bases and J 0 bases, leaving 4 bases between the germline ends. The CDR3 loop spans 13 amino acids. The germline V gene has CDR1 SGHNT and CDR2 YYREEE (reference sequence).

V usage is TRBV12-2 and J usage is TRBJ2-3; the D call in the table, TRBD2, was not verified against the DNA. TRBV12-2 is marked as a pseudogene. This CDR3 has 17 amino acids. This CDR3 reads CASRPQGLAGCTDTQYF. CDR3 DNA: TGTGCAAGTCGCCCCCAGGGACTAGCGGGATGCACAGATACGCAGTATTTT.

This chain joins TRBV7-8 and TRBJ2-7, with D uncertain. Germline-derived CDR1 and CDR2 are SGHVS and FQNEAQ. Trimming took off 1 base at V and 5 bases at J, with 12 bases between the two ends. This CDR3 is built from 14 residues. CDR3 nucleotide sequence: TGTGCCAGCAGCTTAGAGGTCCAAATCCACGAGCAGTACTTC. Translation: CASSLEVQIHEQYF.